These 16 T cell receptor beta chains share one sample of origin, sequenced in a study of cytomegalovirus exposure and HLA in healthy donors. Both 60 Vbeta primers and 13 Jbeta primers went into the PCR. Sequenced by immunoSEQ multiplex PCR; TCRdb stores in-frame clones only, minus some. The table records 110,000 to 150,000 clones, 70% to 80% of them present only once. The sample taken for sequencing was PBMCs. These receptors were taken from a male donor in good health and CMV-seronegative.

The chain carries TRBV5-4 and TRBJ2-1; 12 bases are shared with TRBD2. The CDR3 is 15 residues long. J lost 10 bases, V lost 4 bases, and 9 bases had no gene match. Germline loops: CDR1 SGHNT, CDR2 YYREEE (reference sequence). This CDR3 is CASSKASGGAWEQFF. CDR3 DNA sequence: TGTGCCAGCAGCAAGGCTAGCGGGGGGGCTTGGGAGCAGTTCTTC.

This clone was counted a single time. V and J are TRBV13 and TRBJ2-7; D gene uncertain. Germline loops: CDR1 PRHDT, CDR2 FYEKMQ (reference sequence). Trimming took off 6 bases at V and 0 bases at J, with 9 bases between the two ends. The CDR3 sequence is 13 residues long. The CDR3 is CASRGPYSYEQYF. CDR3 DNA sequence: TGTGCCAGCAGGGGCCCCTACTCCTACGAGCAGTACTTC.

This sequence joins TRBV19 and TRBJ1-1, with 7 bases fitting TRBD1. Germline loops: CDR1 LNHDA, CDR2 SQIVND (reference sequence). The CDR3 is 15 residues long. J was trimmed by 5 bases and V by 3 bases; bases with no gene match: 9. CDR3 in DNA: TGTGCCAGTAGTATGCAGGGTTACAGGGGAACTGAAGCTTTCTTT. Translating gives CASSMQGYRGTEAFF.

The rearrangement links TRBV4-3 to TRBJ1-1; TRBD1 agrees at 7 bases. This CDR3 is 14 amino acids long. V was pared by 5 bases and J by 7 bases, with 10 bases of the junction left unmatched. CDR1 LGHNA and CDR2 YSLEER come from the germline V gene. This CDR3 is CASSEMTGYYEAFF. The CDR3 DNA follows: TGCGCCAGCAGCGAAATGACAGGGTACTATGAAGCTTTCTTT.

This clone was detected a few times. CDR3 region: CASSPRQGRGNTEAFF. CDR3 bases: TGTGCCAGCTCACCTAGACAGGGGAGGGGGAACACTGAAGCTTTCTTT. This chain joins TRBV18 and TRBJ1-1; the match to TRBD1 covers 8 bases. CDR1 is KGHSH and CDR2 is LQKENI in the germline V gene. J gave up 1 base and V 3 bases, and 7 bases lay outside the gene matches. The CDR3 covers 16 residues.

The CDR3 loop is CASSLRSDSDNYGYTF. The DNA of the CDR3 is TGTGCCAGCAGCTTGCGGTCCGACAGTGATAACTATGGCTACACCTTC. The chain combines TRBV7-9 with TRBJ1-2; TRBD1 is a possible D gene (5 bases). Germline lookup yields CDR1 SEHNR and CDR2 FQNEAQ (reference sequence). V was cut by 3 bases and J by 1 base, with 15 bases left in between. The CDR3 contains 16 residues.

The chain carries TRBV19 and TRBJ2-4; TRBD1 agrees at 8 bases. V lost 5 bases and J lost 3; bases outside the gene matches: 6. The CDR3 runs 15 residues. Germline lookup yields CDR1 LNHDA and CDR2 SQIVND (reference sequence). The CDR3 sequence is CASSPIDRGKNIQYF. As DNA, the CDR3 is TGTGCCAGTAGTCCAATCGACAGGGGCAAAAACATTCAGTACTTC. Filled out from reference TRBV19 and TRBJ2-4, the complete variable domain reads DGGITQSPKYLFRKEGQNVTLSCEQNLNHDAMYWYRQDPGQGLRLIYYSQIVNDFQKGDIAEGYSVSREKKESFPLTVTSAQKNPTAFYLCASSPIDRGKNIQYFGAGTRLSVL.

This clone has a handful of counts. The rearrangement uses TRBV7-2 and TRBJ1-5; TRBD1 agrees at 8 bases. V trimming: 5 bases; J trimming: 4 bases; junction bases outside the gene matches: 4. The CDR3 totals 14 residues. Looked up from germline, CDR1 is SGHTA and CDR2 is FQGNSA. CDR3 sequence: CASSATGANQPQHF. CDR3 DNA: TGTGCCAGCAGCGCGACAGGGGCTAATCAGCCCCAGCATTTT.

This clone appeared once. The chain joins TRBV5-1 to TRBJ2-3, with D uncertain. Trimming shortened V by 0 bases and J by 6 bases, and 5 bases separated the two germline ends. Germline CDR1 SGHRS, CDR2 YFSETQ. The CDR3 contains 12 residues. CDR3 residues: CASSLGSDTQYF. DNA for the CDR3: TGCGCCAGCAGCTTGGGTAGCGATACGCAGTATTTT.

The gene calls are TRBV4-3 and TRBJ2-5, with TRBD2 matching 12 bases. J was trimmed by 6 bases and V by 5 bases; bases with no gene match: 10. CDR1 is LGHNA and CDR2 is YSLEER in the germline V gene. This CDR3 comprises 16 residues. The CDR3, as DNA: TGCGCCAGCAGCAATAACCTAGCGGGGGGGGTAAAGACCCAGTACTTC. It encodes CASSNNLAGGVKTQYF.

The J gene is TRBJ1-3, the V gene TRBV5-8; D might be TRBD1 (5 bases). Germline loops: CDR1 SGHTS, CDR2 YDEGEE. V was clipped by 1 base and J by 7 bases, with 12 bases between them. The CDR3 length is 14 residues. This CDR3 reads CASSLNSAGNTIYF. CDR3 nucleotide sequence: TGTGCCAGCAGCTTGAACTCTGCAGGGAACACCATATATTTT. The variable domain in full, completed from reference TRBV5-8 and TRBJ1-3, reads EAGVTQSPTHLIKTRGQQATLRCSPISGHTSVYWYQQALGLGLQFLLWYDEGEERNRGNFPPRFSGRQFPNYSSELNVNALELEDSALYLCASSLNSAGNTIYFGEGSWLTVV.

The chain uses TRBV11-2 and TRBJ1-5; TRBD1 is a possible D gene (6 bases). CDR1 and CDR2 from the germline V gene are SGHAT and FQNNGV. This CDR3 spans 16 amino acids. V shed 5 bases and J shed 2 bases, with 16 bases lying between them. The CDR3 coding sequence is TGTGCCAGCAGCAGAGATACGGGACACGGCAATCAGCCCCAGCATTTT. Its protein product is CASSRDTGHGNQPQHF.

V usage is TRBV7-2 and J usage is TRBJ2-2, with D maybe TRBD1 (6 bases). V was trimmed by 5 bases and J by 2 bases, leaving 15 bases between them. The germline V gene encodes CDR1 SGHTA and CDR2 FQGNSA. The length of the CDR3 is 16 residues. The CDR3 DNA follows: TGTGCCAGCAGCGTCGGACAGTTAAGTAACACCGGGGAGCTGTTTTTT. This translates into CASSVGQLSNTGELFF.

As concerns this clone: Other DNA sequences in the same sample also yield this CDR3. The chain joins TRBV18 to TRBJ2-3; D call uncertain. Trimming pared 0 bases from V and 1 base from J, leaving 2 bases between. Germline-derived CDR1 and CDR2 are KGHSH and LQKENI. The CDR3 is 13 residues long. CDR3 residues: CASSPPGTDTQYF. The CDR3 nucleotides are TGTGCCAGCTCACCACCCGGCACAGATACGCAGTATTTT.

This clone appeared a few times. This chain joins TRBV7-9 and TRBJ2-1; maybe TRBD2 (7 bases). Germline V gene lookup returns CDR1 SEHNR and CDR2 FQNEAQ (reference sequence). V was shortened by 1 base and J by 9 bases, with 13 bases between the two germline ends. This CDR3 region has 14 residues. For the CDR3, the DNA is TGTGCCAGCAGCTTAGTTCGGGGGGCCACTGAGCAGTTCTTC. Amino acid sequence: CASSLVRGATEQFF.

This chain connects TRBV5-1 to TRBJ1-3; D possibly corresponds to TRBD1 (5 bases). This CDR3 is 14 amino acids long. CDR1 and CDR2 (germline): SGHRS, YFSETQ. Trimming took off 4 bases at V and 0 bases at J, with 8 bases between the two ends. The CDR3 here is CASSPDNSGNTIYF. The CDR3 DNA reads TGCGCCAGCAGCCCGGACAACTCTGGAAACACCATATATTTT.